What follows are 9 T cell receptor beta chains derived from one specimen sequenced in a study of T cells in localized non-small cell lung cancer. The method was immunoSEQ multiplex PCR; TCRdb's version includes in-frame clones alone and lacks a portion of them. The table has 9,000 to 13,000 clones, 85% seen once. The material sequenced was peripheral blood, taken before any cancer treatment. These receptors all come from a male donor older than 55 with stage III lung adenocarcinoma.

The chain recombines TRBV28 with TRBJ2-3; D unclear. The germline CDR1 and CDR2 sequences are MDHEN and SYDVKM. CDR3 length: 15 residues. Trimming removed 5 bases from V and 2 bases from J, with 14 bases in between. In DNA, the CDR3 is TGTGCCAGCAGTCTACGGACGGACCTCACAGATACGCAGTATTTT. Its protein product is CASSLRTDLTDTQYF.

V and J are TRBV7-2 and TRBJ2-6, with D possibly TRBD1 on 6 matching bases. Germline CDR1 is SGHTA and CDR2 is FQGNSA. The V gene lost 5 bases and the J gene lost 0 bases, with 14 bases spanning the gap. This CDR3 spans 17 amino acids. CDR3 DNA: TGTGCCAGCAGCACCGACAGGCGAAGCTCTGGGGCCAACGTCCTGACTTTC. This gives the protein CASSTDRRSSGANVLTF. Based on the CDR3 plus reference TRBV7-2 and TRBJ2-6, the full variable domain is GAGVSQSPSNKVTEKGKDVELRCDPISGHTALYWYRQSLGQGLEFLIYFQGNSAPDKSGLPSDRFSAERTGGSVSTLTIQRTQQEDSAVYLCASSTDRRSSGANVLTFGAGSRLTVL.

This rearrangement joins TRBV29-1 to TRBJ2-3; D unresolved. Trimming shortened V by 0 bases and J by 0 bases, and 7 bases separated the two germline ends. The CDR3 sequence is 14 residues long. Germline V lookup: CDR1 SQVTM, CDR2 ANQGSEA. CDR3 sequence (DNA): TGCAGCGTTGAAGATCCGCTGAGCACAGATACGCAGTATTTT. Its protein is CSVEDPLSTDTQYF.

In nucleotides, the CDR3 is TGCGCCAGCAGCCAAGAACAGGCGGCCCCCAATGAGCAGTTCTTC. Translating gives CASSQEQAAPNEQFF. V and J are TRBV4-3 and TRBJ2-1; tentatively, D is TRBD1 (5 bases). V gave up 0 bases and J gave up 6 bases, with 12 bases separating them. CDR1 LGHNA and CDR2 YSLEER come from the germline V gene. This CDR3 region has 15 residues.

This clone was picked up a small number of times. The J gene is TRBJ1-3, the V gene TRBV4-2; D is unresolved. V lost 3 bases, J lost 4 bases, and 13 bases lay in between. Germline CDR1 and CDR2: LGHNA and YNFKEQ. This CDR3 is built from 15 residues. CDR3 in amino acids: CASSQRSLLGNTIYF. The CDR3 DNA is TGTGCCAGCAGCCAGAGGAGCCTCCTGGGAAACACCATATATTTT.

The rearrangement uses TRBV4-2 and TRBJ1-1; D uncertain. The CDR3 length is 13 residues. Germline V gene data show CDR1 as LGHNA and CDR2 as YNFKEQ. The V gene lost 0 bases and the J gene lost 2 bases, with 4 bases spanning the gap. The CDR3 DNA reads TGTGCCAGCAGCCAAGAGCCCAACACTGAAGCTTTCTTT. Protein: CASSQEPNTEAFF.

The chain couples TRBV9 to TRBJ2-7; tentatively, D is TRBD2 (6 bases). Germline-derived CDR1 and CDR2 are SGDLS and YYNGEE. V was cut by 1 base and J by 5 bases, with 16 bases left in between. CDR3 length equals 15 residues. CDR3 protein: CASSVWGREADEQYF. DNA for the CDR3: TGTGCCAGCAGCGTATGGGGCAGGGAGGCGGACGAGCAGTACTTC. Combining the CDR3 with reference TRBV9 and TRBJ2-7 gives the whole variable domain DSGVTQTPKHLITATGQRVTLRCSPRSGDLSVYWYQQSLDQGLQFLIQYYNGEERAKGNILERFSAQQFPDLHSELNLSSLELGDSALYFCASSVWGREADEQYFGPGTRLTVT.

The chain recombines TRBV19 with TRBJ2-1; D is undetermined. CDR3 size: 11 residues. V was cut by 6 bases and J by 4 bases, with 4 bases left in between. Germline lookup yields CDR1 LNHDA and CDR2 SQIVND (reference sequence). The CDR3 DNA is TGTGCCAGTAGGCTGTACAATGAGCAGTTCTTC. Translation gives CASRLYNEQFF.

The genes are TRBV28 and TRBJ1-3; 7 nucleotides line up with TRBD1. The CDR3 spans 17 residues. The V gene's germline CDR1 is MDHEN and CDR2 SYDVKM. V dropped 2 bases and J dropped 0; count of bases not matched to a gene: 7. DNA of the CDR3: TGTGCCAGCAGTTTAGGTGGACAGGTTCTCTCTGGAAACACCATATATTTT. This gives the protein CASSLGGQVLSGNTIYF.